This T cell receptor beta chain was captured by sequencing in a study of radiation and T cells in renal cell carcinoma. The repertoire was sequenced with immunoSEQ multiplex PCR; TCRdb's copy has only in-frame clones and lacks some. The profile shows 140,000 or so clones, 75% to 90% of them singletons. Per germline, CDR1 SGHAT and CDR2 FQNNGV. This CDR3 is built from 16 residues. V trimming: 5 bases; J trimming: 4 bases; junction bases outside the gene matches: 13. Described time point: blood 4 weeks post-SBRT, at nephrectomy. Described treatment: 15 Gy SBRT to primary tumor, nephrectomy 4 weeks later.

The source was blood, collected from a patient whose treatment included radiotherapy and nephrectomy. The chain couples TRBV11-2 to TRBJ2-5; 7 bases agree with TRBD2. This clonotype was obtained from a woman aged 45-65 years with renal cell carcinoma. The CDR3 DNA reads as TGTGCCAGCAGCCGAAACAGCGGGGTGATGGGAGAGACCCAGTACTTC. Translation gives CASSRNSGVMGETQYF.